A selection of T cell receptor beta chains follows, all from one sample in a study of PD-1 blockade in classical Hodgkin lymphoma. Sequencing used immunoSEQ multiplex PCR; TCRdb keeps in-frame clones, though not all of them. The data hold approximately 90,000 clones, with 65% to 85% observed a single time. The sequencing used peripheral blood mononuclear cells (PBMCs), collected before the fourth cycle of nivolumab. The receptors were gathered from a human donor with classical Hodgkin lymphoma. The CDR3 runs from the conserved cysteine through the conserved F or W. D genes are given only for firm matches. Only part of the rows carry a size: once, few, many, or a class if the clone is expanded.

j_call	v_call	clone_size	d_call	cdr3_nt	cdr3_aa
TRBJ2-2	TRBV7-2	-	-	TGTGCCAGCAGCTTAGCGAGTACGAACACCGGGGAGCTGTTTTTT	CASSLASTNTGELFF
TRBJ2-4	TRBV5-1	-	TRBD2	TGCGCCAGCAGCGGCACTAGCGGGAGGGGGAACATTCAGTACTTC	CASSGTSGRGNIQYF
TRBJ2-3	TRBV6-6	-	-	TGTGCCAGCAGCCCCGGGCTAGCGCAGTATTTT	CASSPGLAQYF
TRBJ2-2	TRBV18	-	-	TGTGCCGGCTCACGCGGACAGTTTTACACCGGGGAGCTGTTTTTT	CAGSRGQFYTGELFF
TRBJ1-2	TRBV7-8	once	TRBD1	TGTGCCAGCAGCCCCGGACAGGGCTTAGCTAACTATGGCTACACCTTC	CASSPGQGLANYGYTF
TRBJ1-2	TRBV4-3	-	-	TGCGCCAGCAGCCAAGCGGTCCAGGAGGGCTATGGCTACACCTTC	CASSQAVQEGYGYTF
TRBJ1-1	TRBV6-5	-	-	TGTGCCAGCAGTTACTCAGGCGGCAGGCTAGGCACTGAAGCTTTCTTT	CASSYSGGRLGTEAFF
TRBJ2-2	TRBV30	few	-	TGTGCCTGGAGTCCAGGCACCGGGGAGCTGTTTTTT	CAWSPGTGELFF
TRBJ2-7	TRBV7-2	-	-	TGTGCCAGCAGCTTAGTGGCCCTAGACTCCTACGAGCAGTACTTC	CASSLVALDSYEQYF
TRBJ2-3	TRBV10-3	-	TRBD2	TGTGCCATCAGCGGGCGGGAGGGGGGCACAGATACGCAGTATTTT	CAISGREGGTDTQYF
TRBJ2-2	TRBV27	-	TRBD2	TGTGCCAGCGCTGGGACTAGCGGTAACACCGGGGAGCTGTTTTTT	CASAGTSGNTGELFF
TRBJ2-1	TRBV5-8	-	-	TGTGCCAGCAGCTTGGAAACCGCGGTCTCCTACAATGAGCAGTTCTTC	CASSLETAVSYNEQFF
TRBJ2-5	TRBV10-1	-	-	TGCGCCAGCAGTGCGTCCGGCCAGACCCAGTACTTC	CASSASGQTQYF
TRBJ2-2	TRBV11-2	few	-	TGTGCCAGCAGCTTAACAGGGTATAGCGGGGAGCTGTTTTTT	CASSLTGYSGELFF
TRBJ1-5	TRBV19	-	-	TGTGCCAGTAGCATCGGGCAGGTTTATCAGCCCCAGCATTTT	CASSIGQVYQPQHF
TRBJ2-7	TRBV7-9	-	-	TGTGCCAGCAGCTCCGGGGGTTCCTTATACGAGCAGTACTTC	CASSSGGSLYEQYF
TRBJ2-1	TRBV18	-	TRBD2	TGTGCCAGCTCACCACCTCCGGGACTAGCGGGAGGGCCGGTCAACAATGAGCAGTTCTTC	CASSPPPGLAGGPVNNEQFF
TRBJ2-5	TRBV7-9	-	-	TGTGCCAGCAGCTTAGCATACCAAGAGACCCAGTACTTC	CASSLAYQETQYF
TRBJ1-5	TRBV7-2	-	-	TGTGCCAGCAGCCAGTGGGGGAATCAGCCCCAGCATTTT	CASSQWGNQPQHF
TRBJ2-3	TRBV10-3	-	-	TGTGCCATCAGTGCCAGGGCCACAGATACGCAGTATTTT	CAISARATDTQYF
TRBJ2-3	TRBV18	-	-	TGTGCCAGCTCACCCTCATTAGAGGATACGCAGTATTTT	CASSPSLEDTQYF
TRBJ1-3	TRBV18	-	-	TGTGCCAGCTCAGCCGGACAGATCGACACCATATATTTT	CASSAGQIDTIYF
TRBJ2-5	TRBV11-2	-	-	TGTGCCAGCAGCTTATGGAGAGAGACCCAGTACTTC	CASSLWRETQYF
TRBJ2-7	TRBV9	once	-	TGTGCCAGCAGCGCCCGGGACTGGTCCTACGAGCAGTACTTC	CASSARDWSYEQYF
TRBJ2-7	TRBV27	-	TRBD2	TGTGCCAGCAGTACCGGGACTAGCCCCCACGAGCAGTACTTC	CASSTGTSPHEQYF
TRBJ2-5	TRBV11-2	-	-	TGTGCCAGCAGCTCCCCCGGGACTGCTGAGGAGACCCAGTACTTC	CASSSPGTAEETQYF
TRBJ1-2	TRBV30	few	TRBD1	TGTGCCTGGAATGACAGGGGGCGCACGGTTGGCTACACCTTC	CAWNDRGRTVGYTF
TRBJ1-2	TRBV7-3	-	-	TGTGCCAGCAGGTTGGAGGGAGCTAACTATGGCTACACCTTC	CASRLEGANYGYTF
TRBJ2-7	TRBV6-1	-	-	TGTGCCAGCAGTGACGGTGGCAGGTACTACGAGCAGTACTTC	CASSDGGRYYEQYF
TRBJ1-2	TRBV11-2	-	-	TGTGCCAGCAGCTTAACCCTTAGTGGGGCCCCGTATGGCTACACCTTC	CASSLTLSGAPYGYTF
TRBJ2-1	TRBV4-3	-	-	TGCGCCAGCAGCCAAGCGGCAGGGGGGATCTACAATGAGCAGTTCTTC	CASSQAAGGIYNEQFF
TRBJ2-1	TRBV28	-	-	TGTGCCAGCAGTCCCTGGAATACAGGGCCCGACCCTCAGTTCTTC	CASSPWNTGPDPQFF
TRBJ1-1	TRBV6-5	once	TRBD1	TGTGCCAGCAGTTCGACAGGGGGGTACACTGAAGCTTTCTTT	CASSSTGGYTEAFF
TRBJ2-7	TRBV29-1	-	-	TGCAGCGTCCCTAGACAGGCGGAGTACTTC	CSVPRQAEYF
TRBJ1-2	TRBV7-2	-	-	TGTGCCAGCAGCTTAGTCGGACAGCGTGGCTACACCTTC	CASSLVGQRGYTF
TRBJ2-2	TRBV5-4	-	TRBD1	TGTGCCAGCAGCTTGGATCCAGGGGGTACAAACGGGGAGCTGTTTTTT	CASSLDPGGTNGELFF
TRBJ2-7	TRBV29-1	-	TRBD2	TGCAGCGTGGGGGGGACTAGCGGGAGTCCCTACGAGCAGTACTTC	CSVGGTSGSPYEQYF
TRBJ1-5	TRBV27	-	-	TGTGCCAGCAGTTTCCCCAATCAGCCCCAGCATTTT	CASSFPNQPQHF
TRBJ1-1	TRBV27	once	-	TGTGCCAGCAGTGCCTATATGAACACTGAAGCTTTCTTT	CASSAYMNTEAFF
TRBJ2-2	TRBV30	-	TRBD1	TGTGCCTGGATTGGCCCCGGGTGGCAGGGGGCAAACGGGGAGCTGTTTTTT	CAWIGPGWQGANGELFF